The subject of this entry is one T cell receptor (beta chain). This sample is drawn from a study of blood T cell repertoires in COVID-19. CDR1 is MNHEY, CDR2 SVGAGI, per germline. Trimming cost V 2 bases and J 5 bases; bases outside gene matches: 9. The CDR3 totals 16 residues. Measured with immunoSEQ multiplex PCR; TCRdb has only the in-frame clones, and not every one. Of about 220,000 clones listed, about 85% are singletons. The study recruited people aged about 18 to 89 years across about two dozen US areas. Which cohort a participant joined came from the clinical history participants gave. Donors in Cohort 3 counted as recovered after two negative PCRs, clearance, or symptom resolution.

The rearrangement links TRBV6-5 to TRBJ1-2; 9 positions agree with TRBD1. This sequence originates from a woman younger than 45 who had recovered from COVID-19. Sample: PBMCs or T cells enriched from blood (not recorded which). The CDR3 DNA sequence: TGTGCCAGCAGTTACATTCCGGACAGGGGTGGATATGGCTACACCTTC. Translation: CASSYIPDRGGYGYTF.